This T cell receptor (beta chain) was identified during a study of monozygotic twins with inflammatory bowel disease (dated by TCRdb to the late 2010s). Some background on the complete study: The full study comprised 28 monozygotic twin pairs: nine German pairs (four IBD-concordant, five IBD-discordant) and 19 IBD-discordant Danish pairs. Within discordant pairs, disease-associated traits were sought mainly by comparing IBD patients with their genetically identical healthy co-twins. Each individual had, on average, about 151 000 unique TCRalpha sequences and 181 000 unique TCRbeta sequences available for analysis. Results and caveats for the whole study, not just this receptor: A decrease in TCRbeta repertoire diversity, as measured by inverse Simpson index, was observed in IBD patients compared with their healthy co-twins. Because patients received different immunosuppressive treatments, the repertoires may have picked up extra background noise and variability between individuals. Fewer clonotypes were shared with other individuals by IBD patients than by healthy twins, most markedly in patients showing signs of disease activity. Distinction between different T cell subtypes could not be achieved in the analysis. Repertoire similarity did not differ between concordant and discordant twins, possibly due to limited statistical power. The results gave no support for a single strong signal or clonotype linked to IBD.

From each donor, a roughly 2.6 ml peripheral blood sample was collected into PAXgene tubes and stored at -80 degrees C. Without any T cell sorting, total RNA was extracted from whole blood using the PAXgene blood miRNA kit on an automated QIAcube. Peripheral blood from monozygotic twin pairs concordant or discordant for inflammatory bowel disease was subjected to deep TCRalpha and TCRbeta repertoire profiling with unique molecular barcoding. Smoking habits were recorded for all twin pairs, and individuals were classified as current, former or never smokers. In the case of this clonotype: Its binding antigen is unknown.

The library was produced with 5' RACE. Each TCR library was prepared from 3,500 to 4,500 ng of total RNA. cDNA was synthesized with SMARTScribe reverse transcriptase in eight separate reactions per sample. During cDNA synthesis, template switching introduced unique molecular identifiers that contained a 6-nucleotide sample barcode. TCRalpha and TCRbeta cDNA was amplified in two nested PCRs of approximately 17 and 9 cycles, and bead purification was carried out after each PCR. Before amplification, cDNA was treated with uracil DNA-glycosylase and purified using the QIAquick PCR purification kit. The second PCR added Illumina TruSeq-compatible adapters along with sample-specific barcodes. Library quality and concentration were checked on TapeStation and Qubit, and libraries were pooled at about 5 ng each. Pooled libraries were sequenced on an Illumina HiSeq2500 single-index Rapid Run with 2 x 100 bp reads and custom sequencing primers. The authors' analysis ran thus. MiGEC version 1.2.6 was used for UMI-based consensus assembly, which corrected PCR and sequencing errors. MiXCR version 2.1.1 was used to carry out V(D)J alignment, clonotype assembly and CDR3 extraction. Gene usage, clonotype sharing and MAIT/NKT TCR abundance were normalised by analysing the top 1000, 10 000 and 20 000 clonotypes per sample. Diversity was computed as the inverse Simpson index with the vegan R package after downsampling to 27 000 UMIs. Statistical testing used paired Mann-Whitney U tests on the discordant twin pairs and applied Benjamini-Hochberg correction for multiple testing. TCRdb reprocessed the public reads and reports one entry per CDR3 protein sequence, without DNA. TCRdb assigned the V and J calls; the authors' analysis was not used. The sample table includes roughly 150,000 distinct CDR3 sequences. 2.4% of the sample comes from the top ten.

CDR1 and CDR2, looked up from the germline V gene, are SGHRS and YFSETQ. Its CDR3 holds 22 amino acids, cysteine through phenylalanine. No DNA is given. The chain is assembled from TRBV5-1 and TRBJ1-4; checking the TCRdb D call of TRBD1 is not possible without DNA. The sequenced material came from blood. The clonotype originates from a human donor with ulcerative colitis or Crohn's disease, or a healthy co-twin of an affected twin (not recorded which). The CDR3 protein is CASSFTLPWDNAGGTTNEKLFF.